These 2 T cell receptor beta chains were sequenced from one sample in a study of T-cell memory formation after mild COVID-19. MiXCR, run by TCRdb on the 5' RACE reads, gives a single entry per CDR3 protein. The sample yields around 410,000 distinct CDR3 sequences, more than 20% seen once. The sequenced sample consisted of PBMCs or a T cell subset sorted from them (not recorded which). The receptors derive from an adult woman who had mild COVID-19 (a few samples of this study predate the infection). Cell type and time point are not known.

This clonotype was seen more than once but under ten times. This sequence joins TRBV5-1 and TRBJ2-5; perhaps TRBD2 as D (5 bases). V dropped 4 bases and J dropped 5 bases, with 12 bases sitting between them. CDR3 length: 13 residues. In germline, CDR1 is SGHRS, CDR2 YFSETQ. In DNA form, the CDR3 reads TGCGCCAGCAGCGTTGACTGGAGGGAGACCCAGTACTTC. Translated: CASSVDWRETQYF.

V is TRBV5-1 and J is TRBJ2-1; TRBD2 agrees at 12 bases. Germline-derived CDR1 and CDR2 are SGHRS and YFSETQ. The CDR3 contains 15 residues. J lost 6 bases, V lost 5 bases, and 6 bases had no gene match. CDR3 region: CASRTSGSSTNEQFF. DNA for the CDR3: TGCGCCAGCAGGACTAGCGGGAGTTCGACCAATGAGCAGTTCTTC.